This is a list of T cell receptor beta chains from one sample in a study of blood T cell repertoires in COVID-19. Sequencing was performed with immunoSEQ multiplex PCR; in TCRdb, only in-frame clones are kept and a portion is missing. The sample includes 250,000 to 300,000 clones, under 90% of them seen just once. The specimen was PBMCs or T cells enriched from blood (not recorded which). Source of these receptors: a woman in her fifties or sixties who had recovered from COVID-19. CDR3s include the opening cysteine and the closing phenylalanine or tryptophan.

CDR3 protein: CASSPDRVEAFF; J gene: TRBJ1-1; V gene: TRBV18
CDR3 protein: CASSLGAGYSPFHF; J gene: TRBJ1-6; V gene: TRBV6-5
CDR3 protein: CASSTRQVGNTEAFF; J gene: TRBJ1-1; V gene: TRBV2
CDR3 protein: CATSDSGPTGAQYF; J gene: TRBJ2-3; V gene: TRBV24-1
CDR3 protein: CASSRTAYEQYF; J gene: TRBJ2-7; V gene: TRBV3-1/TRBV3-2
CDR3 protein: CASSSFRDQPQHF; J gene: TRBJ1-5; V gene: TRBV6-5
CDR3 protein: CASSFRTGGRTEAFF; J gene: TRBJ1-1; V gene: TRBV7-2
CDR3 protein: CAISSWGVGTEAFF; J gene: TRBJ1-1; V gene: TRBV10-3
CDR3 protein: CAWSVYRSTEAFF; J gene: TRBJ1-1; V gene: TRBV30
CDR3 protein: CASSQDGWSSNQPQHF; J gene: TRBJ1-5; V gene: TRBV4-1